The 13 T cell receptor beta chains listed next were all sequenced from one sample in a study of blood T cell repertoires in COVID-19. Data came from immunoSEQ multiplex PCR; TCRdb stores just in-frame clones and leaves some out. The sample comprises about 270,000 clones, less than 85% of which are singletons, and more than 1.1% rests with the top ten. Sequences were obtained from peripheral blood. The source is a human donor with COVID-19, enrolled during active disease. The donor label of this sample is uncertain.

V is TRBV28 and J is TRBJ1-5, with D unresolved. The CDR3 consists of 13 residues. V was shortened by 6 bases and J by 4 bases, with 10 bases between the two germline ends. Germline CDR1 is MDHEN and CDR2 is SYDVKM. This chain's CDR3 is CASRGGGNQPQHF. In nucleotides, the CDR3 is TGTGCCAGCAGGGGAGGAGGAAATCAGCCCCAGCATTTT. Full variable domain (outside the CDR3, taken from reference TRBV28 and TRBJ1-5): DVKVTQSSRYLVKRTGEKVFLECVQDMDHENMFWYRQDPGLGLRLIYFSYDVKMKEKGDIPEGYSVSREKKERFSLILESASTNQTSMYLCASRGGGNQPQHFGDGTRLSIL.

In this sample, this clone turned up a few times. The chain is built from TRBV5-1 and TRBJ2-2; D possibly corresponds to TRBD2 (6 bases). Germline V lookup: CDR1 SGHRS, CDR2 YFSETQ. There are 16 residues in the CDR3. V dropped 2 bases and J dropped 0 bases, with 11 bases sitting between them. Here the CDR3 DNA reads TGCGCCAGCAGCTTAGGAGGGGTAGCGAACACCGGGGAGCTGTTTTTT. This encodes CASSLGGVANTGELFF. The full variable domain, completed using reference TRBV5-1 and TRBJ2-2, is KAGVTQTPRYLIKTRGQQVTLSCSPISGHRSVSWYQQTPGQGLQFLFEYFSETQRNKGNFPGRFSGRQFSNSRSEMNVSTLELGDSALYLCASSLGGVANTGELFFGEGSRLTVL.

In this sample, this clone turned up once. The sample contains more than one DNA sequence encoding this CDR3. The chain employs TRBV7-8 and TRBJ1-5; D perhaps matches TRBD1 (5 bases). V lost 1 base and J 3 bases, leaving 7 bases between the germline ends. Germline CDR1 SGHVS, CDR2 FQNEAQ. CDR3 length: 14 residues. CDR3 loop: CASSLDRNNQPQHF. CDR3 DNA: TGTGCCAGCAGCTTAGACAGGAACAATCAGCCCCAGCATTTT.

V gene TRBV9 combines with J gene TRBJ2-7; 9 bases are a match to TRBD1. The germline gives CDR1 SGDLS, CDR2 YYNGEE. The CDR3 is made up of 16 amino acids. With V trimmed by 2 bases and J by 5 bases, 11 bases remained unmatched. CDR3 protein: CASSVGTGTGQDEQYF. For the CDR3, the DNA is TGTGCCAGCAGCGTGGGAACCGGGACAGGGCAGGACGAGCAGTACTTC.

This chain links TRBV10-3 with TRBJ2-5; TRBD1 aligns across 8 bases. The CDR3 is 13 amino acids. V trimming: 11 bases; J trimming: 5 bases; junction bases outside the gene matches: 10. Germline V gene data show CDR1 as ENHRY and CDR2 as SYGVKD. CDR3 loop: CAVGQGIGETQYF. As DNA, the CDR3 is TGTGCCGTAGGACAGGGAATTGGGGAGACCCAGTACTTC.

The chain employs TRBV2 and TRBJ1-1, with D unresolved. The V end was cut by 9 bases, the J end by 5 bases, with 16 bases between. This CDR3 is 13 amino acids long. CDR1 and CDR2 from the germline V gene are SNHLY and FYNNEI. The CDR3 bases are TGTGCCAGTAGACCCGAGGCGGGAACTGAAGCTTTCTTT. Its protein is CASRPEAGTEAFF.

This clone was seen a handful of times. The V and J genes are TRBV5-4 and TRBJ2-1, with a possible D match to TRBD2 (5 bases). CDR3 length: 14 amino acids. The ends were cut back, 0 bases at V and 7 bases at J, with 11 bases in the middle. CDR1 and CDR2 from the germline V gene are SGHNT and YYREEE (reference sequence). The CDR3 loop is CASSLESSTNEQFF. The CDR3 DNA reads TGTGCCAGCAGCTTGGAGTCTAGCACTAATGAGCAGTTCTTC.

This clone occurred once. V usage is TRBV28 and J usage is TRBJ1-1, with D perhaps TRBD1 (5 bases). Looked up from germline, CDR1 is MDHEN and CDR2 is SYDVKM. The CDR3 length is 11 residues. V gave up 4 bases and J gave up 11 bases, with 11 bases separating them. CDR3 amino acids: CASSSPGGAFF. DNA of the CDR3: TGTGCCAGCAGTTCCCCCGGGGGGGCTTTCTTT.

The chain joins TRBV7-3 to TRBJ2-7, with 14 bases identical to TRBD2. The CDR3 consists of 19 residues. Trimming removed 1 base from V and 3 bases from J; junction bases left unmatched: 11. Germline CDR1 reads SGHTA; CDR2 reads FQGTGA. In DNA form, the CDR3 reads TGTGCCAGCAGCTTAATGGGTCTTGGGACTAGCGGGAGAGTCTACGAGCAGTACTTC. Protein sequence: CASSLMGLGTSGRVYEQYF.

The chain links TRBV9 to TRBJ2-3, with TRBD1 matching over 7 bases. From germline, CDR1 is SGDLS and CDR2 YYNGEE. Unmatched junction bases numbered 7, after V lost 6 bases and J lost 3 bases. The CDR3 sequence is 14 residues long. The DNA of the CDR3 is TGTGCCAGCACCCAGGGGGTTATGACAGATACGCAGTATTTT. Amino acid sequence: CASTQGVMTDTQYF.

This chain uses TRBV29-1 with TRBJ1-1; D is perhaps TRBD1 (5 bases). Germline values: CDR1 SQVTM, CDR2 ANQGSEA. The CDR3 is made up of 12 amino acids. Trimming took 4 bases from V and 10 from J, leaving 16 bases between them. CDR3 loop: CSVASGGTGAFF. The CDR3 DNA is TGCAGCGTTGCTTCGGGGGGGACGGGAGCTTTCTTT.

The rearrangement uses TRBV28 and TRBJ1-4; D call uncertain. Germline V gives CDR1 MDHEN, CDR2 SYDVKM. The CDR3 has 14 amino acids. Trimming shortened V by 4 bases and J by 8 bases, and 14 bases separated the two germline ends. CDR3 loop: CASSWTMGGEKLFF. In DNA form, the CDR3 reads TGTGCCAGCAGTTGGACGATGGGAGGAGAAAAACTGTTTTTT.

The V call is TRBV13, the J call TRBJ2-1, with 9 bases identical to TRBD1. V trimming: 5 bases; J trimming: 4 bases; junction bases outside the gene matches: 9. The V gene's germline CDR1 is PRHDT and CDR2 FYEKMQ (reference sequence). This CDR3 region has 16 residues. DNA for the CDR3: TGTGCCAGCAGCGTCGGGACAGGGAGGTTTTACAATGAGCAGTTCTTC. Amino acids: CASSVGTGRFYNEQFF.